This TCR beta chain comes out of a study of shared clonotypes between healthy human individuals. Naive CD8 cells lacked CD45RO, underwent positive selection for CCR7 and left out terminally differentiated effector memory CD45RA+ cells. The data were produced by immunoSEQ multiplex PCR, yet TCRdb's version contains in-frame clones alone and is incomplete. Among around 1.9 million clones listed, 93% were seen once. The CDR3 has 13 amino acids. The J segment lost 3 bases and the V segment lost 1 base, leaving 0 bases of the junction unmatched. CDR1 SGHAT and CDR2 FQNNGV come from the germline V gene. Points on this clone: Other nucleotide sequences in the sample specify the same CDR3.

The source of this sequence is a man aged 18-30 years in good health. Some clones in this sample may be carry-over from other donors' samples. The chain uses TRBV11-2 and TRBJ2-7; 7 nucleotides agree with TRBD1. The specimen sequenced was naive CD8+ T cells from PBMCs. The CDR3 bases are TGTGCCAGCAGCTTAGGGACAGGCTACGAGCAGTACTTC. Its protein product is CASSLGTGYEQYF.